The rows below give T cell receptor beta chains drawn from one sample of a study of beta chain features in type 1 diabetes. Here immunoSEQ multiplex PCR was the method, and the copy in TCRdb shows in-frame clones only, minus some. The sample contains about 170,000 clones, 7.5% to 8.5% of which appear only once. Input material: central memory CD4+ T cells from blood. These receptor sequences come from a man between 18 and 35 years old with type 1 diabetes. The CDR3 runs from the conserved cysteine through the conserved F or W. Fields, in order: clone size, D gene, V gene, J gene, CDR3 protein, CDR3 DNA. A D gene is named only where the DNA matches it firmly. Size tells how often a clone was seen (once, few, many) or the class of an expanded clone, and some rows leave it out.

clone size: NA; D gene: NA; V gene: TRBV5-1; J gene: TRBJ1-1; CDR3 protein: CASSLELDTEAFF; CDR3 DNA: TGCGCCAGCAGCTTGGAACTGGACACTGAAGCTTTCTTT
clone size: NA; D gene: TRBD2; V gene: TRBV5-1; J gene: TRBJ2-1; CDR3 protein: CASSLEGRAGVEEQFF; CDR3 DNA: TGCGCCAGCAGCTTGGAGGGGCGAGCGGGAGTCGAAGAGCAGTTCTTC
clone size: NA; D gene: TRBD1; V gene: TRBV11-2; J gene: TRBJ2-4; CDR3 protein: CASSLGQENIQYF; CDR3 DNA: TGTGCCAGCAGCCTTGGACAGGAAAACATTCAGTACTTC
clone size: NA; D gene: NA; V gene: TRBV19; J gene: TRBJ2-7; CDR3 protein: CASASLGGGRFEQYF; CDR3 DNA: TGTGCCAGTGCCTCCTTAGGGGGCGGGAGGTTCGAGCAGTACTTC
clone size: few; D gene: NA; V gene: TRBV7-2; J gene: TRBJ2-5; CDR3 protein: CASSQRYQETQYF; CDR3 DNA: TGTGCCAGCAGCCAACGGTACCAAGAGACCCAGTACTTC
clone size: few; D gene: NA; V gene: TRBV30; J gene: TRBJ1-2; CDR3 protein: CAWSVLYGYTF; CDR3 DNA: TGTGCCTGGAGTGTATTATATGGCTACACCTTC
clone size: NA; D gene: TRBD1; V gene: TRBV7-9; J gene: TRBJ1-2; CDR3 protein: CASSLVAGQGGGYTF; CDR3 DNA: TGTGCCAGCAGCTTAGTCGCCGGACAGGGAGGTGGCTACACCTTC
clone size: few; D gene: NA; V gene: TRBV30; J gene: TRBJ1-5; CDR3 protein: CAWSLTGEQPQHF; CDR3 DNA: TGTGCCTGGAGTCTTACCGGGGAACAGCCCCAGCATTTT
clone size: few; D gene: NA; V gene: TRBV18; J gene: TRBJ1-1; CDR3 protein: CASSYMEGVAEAFF; CDR3 DNA: TGTGCCAGCTCGTACATGGAGGGAGTAGCTGAAGCTTTCTTT
clone size: NA; D gene: TRBD2; V gene: TRBV5-1; J gene: TRBJ2-3; CDR3 protein: CASRISSGRTTDTQYF; CDR3 DNA: TGCGCCAGCAGAATATCTAGCGGGAGGACCACAGATACGCAGTATTTT
clone size: few; D gene: TRBD2; V gene: TRBV5-4; J gene: TRBJ2-5; CDR3 protein: CASSELAGGGLKYF; CDR3 DNA: TGTGCCAGCAGCGAATTAGCGGGCGGAGGACTTAAGTACTTC
clone size: NA; D gene: NA; V gene: TRBV19; J gene: TRBJ2-1; CDR3 protein: CASSIFSSYNEQFF; CDR3 DNA: TGTGCCAGTAGTATCTTCTCTTCCTACAATGAGCAGTTCTTC
clone size: NA; D gene: NA; V gene: TRBV27; J gene: TRBJ1-1; CDR3 protein: CASSLFGGQVMNTEAFF; CDR3 DNA: TGTGCCAGCAGTTTATTTGGGGGCCAAGTTATGAACACTGAAGCTTTCTTT
clone size: few; D gene: TRBD1; V gene: TRBV5-4; J gene: TRBJ2-1; CDR3 protein: CASSGTGGQSSYNEQFF; CDR3 DNA: TGTGCCAGCAGCGGGACAGGGGGCCAGAGCTCCTACAATGAGCAGTTCTTC
clone size: NA; D gene: TRBD2; V gene: TRBV29-1; J gene: TRBJ2-5; CDR3 protein: CSVDAREGGETQYF; CDR3 DNA: TGCAGCGTTGACGCGCGGGAGGGCGGGGAGACCCAGTACTTC
clone size: NA; D gene: NA; V gene: TRBV15; J gene: TRBJ1-2; CDR3 protein: CATGTESNYGYTF; CDR3 DNA: TGTGCCACCGGTACAGAATCAAACTATGGCTACACCTTC
clone size: few; D gene: NA; V gene: TRBV28; J gene: TRBJ1-2; CDR3 protein: CASAGGGNYGYTF; CDR3 DNA: TGTGCCAGCGCAGGTGGGGGGAACTATGGCTACACCTTC
clone size: few; D gene: NA; V gene: TRBV28; J gene: TRBJ1-5; CDR3 protein: CASRQNSFNQPQHF; CDR3 DNA: TGTGCCAGCAGGCAGAACAGTTTCAATCAGCCCCAGCATTTT
clone size: few; D gene: NA; V gene: TRBV27; J gene: TRBJ2-7; CDR3 protein: CASRRDRLSSYEQYF; CDR3 DNA: TGTGCCAGCAGGCGAGACAGGTTGAGCTCCTACGAGCAGTACTTC
clone size: NA; D gene: TRBD1; V gene: TRBV7-2; J gene: TRBJ2-1; CDR3 protein: CASSYPTGFQFF; CDR3 DNA: TGTGCCAGCAGCTATCCGACAGGGTTCCAGTTCTTC
clone size: NA; D gene: TRBD2; V gene: TRBV2; J gene: TRBJ2-2; CDR3 protein: CASSERGLAGTNTGELFF; CDR3 DNA: TGTGCCAGCAGTGAACGGGGACTAGCGGGAACGAACACCGGGGAGCTGTTTTTT
clone size: NA; D gene: TRBD2; V gene: TRBV4-3; J gene: TRBJ2-2; CDR3 protein: CASSHSKKGGLAGAETGELFF; CDR3 DNA: TGCGCCAGCAGCCACTCGAAGAAAGGGGGACTAGCGGGGGCGGAAACCGGGGAGCTGTTTTTT
clone size: NA; D gene: TRBD1; V gene: TRBV6-6; J gene: TRBJ2-7; CDR3 protein: CASSHTGGDEQYF; CDR3 DNA: TGTGCCAGCAGTCATACAGGGGGCGACGAGCAGTACTTC
clone size: NA; D gene: NA; V gene: TRBV5-1; J gene: TRBJ2-7; CDR3 protein: CASSLGQETYEQYF; CDR3 DNA: TGCGCCAGCAGCTTGGGACAGGAGACCTACGAGCAGTACTTC
clone size: NA; D gene: NA; V gene: TRBV7-2; J gene: TRBJ2-7; CDR3 protein: CASSLSSVVNEQYF; CDR3 DNA: TGTGCCAGCAGCTTATCTAGCGTAGTCAACGAGCAGTACTTC
clone size: NA; D gene: TRBD2; V gene: TRBV9; J gene: TRBJ2-2; CDR3 protein: CASSAGGAKPTELFF; CDR3 DNA: TGTGCCAGCAGCGCCGGGGGGGCTAAACCGACGGAGCTGTTTTTT
clone size: many; D gene: NA; V gene: TRBV4-1; J gene: TRBJ2-1; CDR3 protein: CASSQDEGTFSYNEQFF; CDR3 DNA: TGCGCCAGCAGCCAAGATGAAGGGACTTTCTCCTACAATGAGCAGTTCTTC
clone size: few; D gene: NA; V gene: TRBV5-1; J gene: TRBJ2-4; CDR3 protein: CASSEEGGRGEPKNIQYF; CDR3 DNA: TGCGCCAGCTCGGAAGAGGGCGGACGGGGTGAACCCAAAAACATTCAGTACTTC
clone size: NA; D gene: NA; V gene: TRBV18; J gene: TRBJ2-7; CDR3 protein: CASSPDRTTFYEQYF; CDR3 DNA: TGTGCCAGCTCACCCGACCGGACTACTTTCTACGAGCAGTACTTC
clone size: few; D gene: TRBD1; V gene: TRBV6-6; J gene: TRBJ2-7; CDR3 protein: CASRGTGGAFNEQYF; CDR3 DNA: TGTGCCAGCAGGGGGACAGGGGGCGCGTTTAACGAGCAGTACTTC
clone size: NA; D gene: TRBD1; V gene: TRBV18; J gene: TRBJ1-5; CDR3 protein: CASSPWTGADQPQHF; CDR3 DNA: TGTGCCAGCTCACCCTGGACAGGGGCTGATCAGCCCCAGCATTTT
clone size: few; D gene: TRBD2; V gene: TRBV5-1; J gene: TRBJ2-1; CDR3 protein: CASSLLGGGPSDEQFF; CDR3 DNA: TGCGCCAGCAGCTTGCTGGGGGGAGGGCCCTCTGATGAGCAGTTCTTC
clone size: NA; D gene: NA; V gene: TRBV29-1; J gene: TRBJ1-1; CDR3 protein: CSVEEARGNTEAFF; CDR3 DNA: TGCAGCGTTGAAGAAGCCAGGGGGAACACTGAAGCTTTCTTT
clone size: few; D gene: NA; V gene: TRBV5-1; J gene: TRBJ2-7; CDR3 protein: CASSFSETYEQYF; CDR3 DNA: TGCGCCAGCAGCTTTAGCGAGACCTACGAGCAGTACTTC
clone size: few; D gene: TRBD2; V gene: TRBV5-1; J gene: TRBJ2-1; CDR3 protein: CASSFGGADNEQFF; CDR3 DNA: TGCGCCAGCAGCTTCGGGGGGGCCGACAATGAGCAGTTCTTC
clone size: few; D gene: NA; V gene: TRBV2; J gene: TRBJ2-3; CDR3 protein: CATQSRGTDTQYF; CDR3 DNA: TGTGCCACCCAATCCCGGGGGACAGATACGCAGTATTTT
clone size: NA; D gene: TRBD2; V gene: TRBV7-9; J gene: TRBJ2-5; CDR3 protein: CASSSQLAGGYETQYF; CDR3 DNA: TGTGCCAGCAGCTCCCAACTAGCGGGAGGATACGAGACCCAGTACTTC
clone size: NA; D gene: TRBD1; V gene: TRBV6-6; J gene: TRBJ1-2; CDR3 protein: CASRTGDSHYGYTF; CDR3 DNA: TGTGCCAGCAGGACAGGGGACTCCCACTATGGCTACACCTTC
clone size: NA; D gene: TRBD2; V gene: TRBV5-4; J gene: TRBJ2-7; CDR3 protein: CASSLGTREYEQYF; CDR3 DNA: TGTGCCAGCAGCTTGGGGACTAGGGAGTACGAGCAGTACTTC
clone size: NA; D gene: NA; V gene: TRBV5-4; J gene: TRBJ1-5; CDR3 protein: CASRITGYQPQHF; CDR3 DNA: TGTGCCAGCAGGATCACAGGGTATCAGCCCCAGCATTTT
clone size: few; D gene: NA; V gene: TRBV7-9; J gene: TRBJ2-7; CDR3 protein: CASSLSSWRTGGREQYF; CDR3 DNA: TGTGCCAGCAGCTTATCGTCTTGGAGGACGGGGGGCCGGGAGCAGTACTTC
clone size: NA; D gene: TRBD2; V gene: TRBV29-1; J gene: TRBJ2-7; CDR3 protein: CSVVGGGAYEQYF; CDR3 DNA: TGCAGCGTTGTGGGCGGGGGTGCCTACGAGCAGTACTTC
clone size: few; D gene: NA; V gene: TRBV5-4; J gene: TRBJ2-5; CDR3 protein: CASSTPLTGTQYF; CDR3 DNA: TGTGCCAGCAGTACTCCGCTGACAGGGACCCAGTACTTC
clone size: few; D gene: TRBD2; V gene: TRBV30; J gene: TRBJ2-5; CDR3 protein: CAWSVGLAETQYF; CDR3 DNA: TGTGCCTGGAGTGTTGGACTAGCAGAGACCCAGTACTTC
clone size: NA; D gene: TRBD1; V gene: TRBV27; J gene: TRBJ1-4; CDR3 protein: CASKRTGTEKLFF; CDR3 DNA: TGTGCCAGCAAGAGGACAGGCACTGAAAAACTGTTTTTT
clone size: NA; D gene: NA; V gene: TRBV5-6; J gene: TRBJ1-2; CDR3 protein: CASSLMGPYGYTF; CDR3 DNA: TGTGCCAGCAGCTTGATGGGGCCATATGGCTACACCTTC
clone size: many; D gene: NA; V gene: TRBV2; J gene: TRBJ2-5; CDR3 protein: CASSDSGAETQYF; CDR3 DNA: TGTGCCAGCAGTGACTCAGGGGCCGAGACCCAGTACTTC
clone size: NA; D gene: NA; V gene: TRBV28; J gene: TRBJ1-6; CDR3 protein: CASIQEVDSPLHF; CDR3 DNA: TGTGCCAGCATCCAAGAGGTGGATTCACCCCTCCACTTT
clone size: NA; D gene: TRBD1; V gene: TRBV5-1; J gene: TRBJ1-4; CDR3 protein: CASSTAGGEKLFF; CDR3 DNA: TGCGCCAGCAGCACAGCAGGGGGCGAAAAACTGTTTTTT
clone size: NA; D gene: NA; V gene: TRBV28; J gene: TRBJ2-7; CDR3 protein: CASIGGWAYEQYF; CDR3 DNA: TGTGCCAGCATCGGAGGGTGGGCCTACGAGCAGTACTTC
clone size: few; D gene: TRBD2; V gene: TRBV7-9; J gene: TRBJ2-3; CDR3 protein: CASGPGLATDTQYF; CDR3 DNA: TGTGCCAGCGGGCCGGGACTAGCAACAGATACGCAGTATTTT